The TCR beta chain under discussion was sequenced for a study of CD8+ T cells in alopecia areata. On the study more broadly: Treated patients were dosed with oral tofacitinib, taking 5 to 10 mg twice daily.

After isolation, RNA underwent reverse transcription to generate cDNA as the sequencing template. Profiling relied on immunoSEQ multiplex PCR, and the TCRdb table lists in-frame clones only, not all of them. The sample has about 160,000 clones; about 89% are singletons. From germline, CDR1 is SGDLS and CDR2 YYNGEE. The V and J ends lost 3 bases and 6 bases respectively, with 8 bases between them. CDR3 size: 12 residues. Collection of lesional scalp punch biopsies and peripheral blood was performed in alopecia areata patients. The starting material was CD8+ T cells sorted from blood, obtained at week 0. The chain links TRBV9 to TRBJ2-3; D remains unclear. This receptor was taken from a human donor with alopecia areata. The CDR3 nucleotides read TGTGCCAGCAGCGAGAACCCCGATACGCAGTATTTT. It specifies CASSENPDTQYF.